The sequence of this TCR beta chain was determined in a study of blood T cells in healthy people across ages. Using a J-beta primer mix together with a sample-barcoded 5' primer, a second PCR was run for roughly 7 to 11 cycles. TCRdb re-analysed the 5' RACE reads in MiXCR, keeping a single row per CDR3 protein. The table shows about 680,000 distinct CDR3 sequences, with more than 40% occurring only once. The V gene lost 2 bases and the J gene lost 6 bases, with 16 bases spanning the gap. Germline V lookup: CDR1 SEHNR, CDR2 FQNEAQ (reference sequence). The CDR3 sequence is 15 residues long. The rearrangement uses TRBV7-9 and TRBJ1-2; D is unclear. Sequencing input: blood. The sequence derives from a woman aged 55-69 years in good health. The CDR3 DNA reads TGTGCCAGCAGCTTATTCATTCTGGGGAAGGATGGCTACACCTTC. This sequence encodes CASSLFILGKDGYTF.